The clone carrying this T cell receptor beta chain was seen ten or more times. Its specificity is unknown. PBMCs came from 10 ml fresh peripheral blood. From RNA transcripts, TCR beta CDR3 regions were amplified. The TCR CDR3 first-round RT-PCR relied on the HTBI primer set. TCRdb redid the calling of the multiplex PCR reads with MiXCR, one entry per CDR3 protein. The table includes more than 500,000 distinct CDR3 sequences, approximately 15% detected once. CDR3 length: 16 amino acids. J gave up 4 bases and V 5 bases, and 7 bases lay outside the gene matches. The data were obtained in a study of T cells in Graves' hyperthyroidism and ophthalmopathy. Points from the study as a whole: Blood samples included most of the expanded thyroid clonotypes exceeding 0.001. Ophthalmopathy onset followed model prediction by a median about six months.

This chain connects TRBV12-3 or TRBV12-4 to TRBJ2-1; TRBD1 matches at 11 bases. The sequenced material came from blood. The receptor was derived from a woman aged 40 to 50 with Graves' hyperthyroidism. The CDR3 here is CASSGQGAGLYNEQFF. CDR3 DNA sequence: TGTGCCAGCAGTGGACAGGGGGCAGGTTTGTACAATGAGCAGTTCTTC.